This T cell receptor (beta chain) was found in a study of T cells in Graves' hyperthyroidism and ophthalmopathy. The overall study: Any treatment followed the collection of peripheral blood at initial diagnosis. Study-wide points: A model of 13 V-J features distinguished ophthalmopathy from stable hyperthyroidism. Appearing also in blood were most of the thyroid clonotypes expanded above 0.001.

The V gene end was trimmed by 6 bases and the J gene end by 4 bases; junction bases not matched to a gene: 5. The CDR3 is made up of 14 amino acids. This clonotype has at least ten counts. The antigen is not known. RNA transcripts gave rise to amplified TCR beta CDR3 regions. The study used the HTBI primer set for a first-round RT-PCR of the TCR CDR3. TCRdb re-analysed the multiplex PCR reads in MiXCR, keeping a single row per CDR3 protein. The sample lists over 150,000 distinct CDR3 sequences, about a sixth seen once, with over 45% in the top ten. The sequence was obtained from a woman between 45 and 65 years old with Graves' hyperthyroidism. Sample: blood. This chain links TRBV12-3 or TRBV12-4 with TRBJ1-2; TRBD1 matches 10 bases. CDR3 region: CASSLTGGVYGYTF. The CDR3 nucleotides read TGTGCCAGCAGCCTGACAGGGGGCGTCTATGGCTACACCTTC.